The 9 T cell receptor beta chains given below trace back to one sample, sequenced in a study of blood T cells in healthy people across ages. Then a second PCR, running about 6 to 11 cycles, was carried out with a sample-barcoded 5' primer and a J-beta primer mix. MiXCR, applied by TCRdb to the 5' RACE reads, yields one record per CDR3 protein. In the table there are about 1.7 million distinct CDR3 sequences, approximately 30% of which are singletons. Sequencing was done on a sample of blood. Receptor source: a woman under 40 in good health.

Notes on this clonotype: A much more abundant neighbour one base away suggests this may be a read error. The V call is TRBV7-2, the J call TRBJ2-7, with D hard to call. This CDR3 contains 13 residues. Per germline, CDR1 SGHTA and CDR2 FQGNSA. V was pared by 4 bases and J by 2 bases, with 9 bases between. The CDR3, as DNA: TGTGCCAGCAGCTCCCCGATTCCCTACGAGCAGTACTTC. Its translation: CASSSPIPYEQYF. Together with reference TRBV7-2 and TRBJ2-7, the CDR3 gives the full variable domain: GAGVSQSPSNKVTEKGKDVELRCDPISGHTALYWYRQSLGQGLEFLIYFQGNSAPDKSGLPSDRFSAERTGGSVSTLTIQRTQQEDSAVYLCASSSPIPYEQYFGPGTRLTVT.

This clonotype was seen at least ten times. This chain joins TRBV5-1 and TRBJ2-1, with 14 bases lining up with TRBD2. Germline V gene lookup returns CDR1 SGHRS and CDR2 YFSETQ. The junction had 5 bases not matched to a gene; V was cut back by 4 bases and J by 8 bases. The CDR3 is 15 residues long. The CDR3 DNA reads as TGCGCCAGCAGCGGGACTAGCGGGGGACCGGATGAGCAGTTCTTC. Amino acids: CASSGTSGGPDEQFF.

A few counts support this clonotype. CDR3 protein: CASSSRSAEDTQYF. DNA for the CDR3: TGTGCCAGCAGTTCCAGGTCGGCGGAAGATACGCAGTATTTT. The chain recombines TRBV12-3 or TRBV12-4 with TRBJ2-3, with unresolved D. The V end lost 4 bases, the J end lost 5 bases, and 13 bases lay between the germline ends. The CDR3 spans 14 residues.

The chain is built from TRBV19 and TRBJ2-1; TRBD2 might be the D (7 bases). Trimming took off 2 bases at V and 3 bases at J, with 11 bases between the two ends. CDR3 size: 15 residues. Germline V gene sequence: CDR1 LNHDA, CDR2 SQIVND (reference sequence). The CDR3 region is CASSIRGGIYNEQFF. The CDR3 nucleotides read TGTGCCAGTAGTATAAGGGGGGGTATCTACAATGAGCAGTTCTTC. The full variable domain, its missing parts supplied by reference TRBV19 and TRBJ2-1, is DGGITQSPKYLFRKEGQNVTLSCEQNLNHDAMYWYRQDPGQGLRLIYYSQIVNDFQKGDIAEGYSVSREKKESFPLTVTSAQKNPTAFYLCASSIRGGIYNEQFFGPGTRLTVL.

V usage is TRBV6-2 or TRBV6-3 and J usage is TRBJ2-7; 10 bases are shared with TRBD2. V shed 0 bases, J shed 5 bases, and the junction held 4 bases outside the gene matches. The CDR3 extends over 15 amino acids. CDR1 and CDR2 from the germline V gene are MNHEY and SVGEGT. CDR3 amino acids: CASSYSPSGSHEQYF. In DNA, the CDR3 is TGTGCCAGCAGTTACTCGCCTAGCGGGAGCCACGAGCAGTACTTC.

The chain combines TRBV20-1 with TRBJ1-1; D ambiguous. CDR1 is DFQATT and CDR2 is SNEGSKA in the germline V gene (reference sequence). The length of the CDR3 is 13 residues. V was cut by 3 bases and J by 7 bases, with 15 bases left in between. Here the CDR3 DNA reads TGCAGTGCTAGCTCGGTAAGGGCCGATGAAGCTTTCTTT. Its protein is CSASSVRADEAFF.

The chain is built from TRBV28 and TRBJ2-5; TRBD1 or TRBD2 may be the D gene (7 bases each). The J call is in doubt because the DNA end fits TRBJ2-7 better. Germline values: CDR1 MDHEN, CDR2 SYDVKM. The CDR3 is made up of 16 amino acids. CDR3 protein: CASSAPGGVGSYEQYF. CDR3 DNA sequence: TGTGCCAGCAGCGCCCCAGGGGGGGTAGGTTCCTACGAGCAGTACTTC.

J is TRBJ2-7 and V is TRBV20-1; D possibly matches TRBD1 or TRBD2 (5 bases each). Germline CDR1 is DFQATT and CDR2 is SNEGSKA (reference sequence). There are 13 residues in the CDR3. Trimming pared 3 bases from V and 4 bases from J, leaving 13 bases between. The CDR3 loop reads CSASESGGYEQYF. Written as DNA, the CDR3 is TGCAGTGCTAGCGAAAGTGGGGGTTACGAGCAGTACTTC.

The gene calls are TRBV15 and TRBJ2-5; D possibly corresponds to TRBD1 (6 bases). V lost 2 bases and J lost 3, with 16 bases in between. CDR1 LNHNV and CDR2 YYDKDF come from the germline V gene (reference sequence). CDR3 length equals 16 residues. Written as DNA, the CDR3 is TGTGCCACCAGCAGATCCCTTCTGGGGGCCAAAGAGACCCAGTACTTC. It encodes CATSRSLLGAKETQYF. The full variable domain, in which reference TRBV15 and TRBJ2-5 provide the parts outside the CDR3, is DAMVIQNPRYQVTQFGKPVTLSCSQTLNHNVMYWYQQKSSQAPKLLFHYYDKDFNNEADTPDNFQSRRPNTSFCFLDIRSPGLGDTAMYLCATSRSLLGAKETQYFGPGTRLLVL.